This TCR beta chain derives from a study of cytomegalovirus exposure and HLA in healthy donors. Broader study findings: Later analysis identified several of the most significant clusters that appeared linked to common viral pathogens. A later analysis linked a missense variant in DCLRE1C to the trimming of TCR beta V and J genes. Reports described diagnosis of cytomegalovirus status by the classifier as highly specific and sensitive.

In germline, CDR1 is LNHDA, CDR2 SQIVND (reference sequence). Deletions cut 9 bases from V and 5 bases from J, with 7 bases between. The length of the CDR3 is 11 residues. It was with 60 Vbeta and 13 Jbeta primers that the PCR ran. The data were produced by immunoSEQ multiplex PCR, yet TCRdb's version contains in-frame clones alone and is incomplete. The sample lists some 130,000 clones, over 70% occurring once. For this clone: What it binds is not known.

The chain links TRBV19 to TRBJ2-2; TRBD2 is a possible D gene (5 bases). The material sequenced was PBMCs. The TCR comes from a middle-aged woman in good health and CMV-seronegative. The CDR3 loop reads CASQRTGELFF. The CDR3 region has the DNA TGTGCCAGCCAGCGGACCGGGGAGCTGTTTTTT.